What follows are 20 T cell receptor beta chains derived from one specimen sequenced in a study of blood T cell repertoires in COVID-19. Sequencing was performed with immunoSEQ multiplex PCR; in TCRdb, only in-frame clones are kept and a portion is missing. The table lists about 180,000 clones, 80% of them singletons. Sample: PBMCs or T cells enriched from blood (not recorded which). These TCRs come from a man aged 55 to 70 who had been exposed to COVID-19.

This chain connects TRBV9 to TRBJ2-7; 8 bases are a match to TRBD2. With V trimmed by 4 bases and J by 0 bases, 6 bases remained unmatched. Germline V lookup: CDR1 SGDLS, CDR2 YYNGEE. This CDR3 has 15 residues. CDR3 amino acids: CASSPVREGSYEQYF. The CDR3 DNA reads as TGTGCCAGCAGCCCTGTCCGGGAGGGCTCCTACGAGCAGTACTTC.

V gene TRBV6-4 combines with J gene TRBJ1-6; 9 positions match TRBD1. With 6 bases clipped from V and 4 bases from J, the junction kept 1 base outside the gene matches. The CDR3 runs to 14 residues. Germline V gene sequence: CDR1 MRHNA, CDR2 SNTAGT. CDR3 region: CASRTGGYNSPLHF. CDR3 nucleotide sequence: TGTGCCAGCAGGACAGGGGGTTATAATTCACCCCTCCACTTT.

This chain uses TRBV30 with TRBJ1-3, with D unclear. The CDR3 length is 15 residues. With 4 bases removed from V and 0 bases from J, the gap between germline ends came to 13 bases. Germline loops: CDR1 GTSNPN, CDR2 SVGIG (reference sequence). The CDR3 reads CAWKPGMSSGNTIYF. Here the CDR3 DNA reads TGTGCCTGGAAACCGGGAATGAGCTCTGGAAACACCATATATTTT.

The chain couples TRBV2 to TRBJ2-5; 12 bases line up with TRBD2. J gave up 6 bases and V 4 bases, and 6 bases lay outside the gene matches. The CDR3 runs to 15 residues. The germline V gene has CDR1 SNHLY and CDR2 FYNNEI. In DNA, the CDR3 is TGTGCCAGCAGTGCGACTAGCGGGAGTTCGCAGACCCAGTACTTC. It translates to CASSATSGSSQTQYF.

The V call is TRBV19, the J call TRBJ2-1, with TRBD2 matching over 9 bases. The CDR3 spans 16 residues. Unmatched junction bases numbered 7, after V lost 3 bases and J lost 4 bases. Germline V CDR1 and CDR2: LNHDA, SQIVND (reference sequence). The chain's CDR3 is CASSIGAGGPYNEQFF. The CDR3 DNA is TGTGCCAGTAGTATTGGGGCGGGAGGGCCTTACAATGAGCAGTTCTTC. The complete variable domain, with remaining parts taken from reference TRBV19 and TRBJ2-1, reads DGGITQSPKYLFRKEGQNVTLSCEQNLNHDAMYWYRQDPGQGLRLIYYSQIVNDFQKGDIAEGYSVSREKKESFPLTVTSAQKNPTAFYLCASSIGAGGPYNEQFFGPGTRLTVL.

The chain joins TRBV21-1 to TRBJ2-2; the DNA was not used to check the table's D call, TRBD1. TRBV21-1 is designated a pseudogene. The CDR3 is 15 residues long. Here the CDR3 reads CASPGARGPTGELFF. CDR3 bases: TGTGCCAGCCCCGGCGCCAGGGGGCCCACCGGGGAGCTGTTTTTT.

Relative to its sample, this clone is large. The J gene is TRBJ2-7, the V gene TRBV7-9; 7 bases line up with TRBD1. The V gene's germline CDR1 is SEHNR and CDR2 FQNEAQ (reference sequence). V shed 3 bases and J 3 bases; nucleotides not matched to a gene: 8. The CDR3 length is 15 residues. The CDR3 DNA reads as TGTGCCAGCAGCTTCGGGCAGGACAGGAACTACGAGCAGTACTTC. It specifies CASSFGQDRNYEQYF.

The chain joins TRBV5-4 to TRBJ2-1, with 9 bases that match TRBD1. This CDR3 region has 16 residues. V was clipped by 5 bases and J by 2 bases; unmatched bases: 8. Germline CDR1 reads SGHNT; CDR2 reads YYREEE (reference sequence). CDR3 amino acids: CASRPTGTGTYNEQFF. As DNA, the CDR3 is TGTGCCAGCAGACCGACCGGGACAGGGACCTACAATGAGCAGTTCTTC.

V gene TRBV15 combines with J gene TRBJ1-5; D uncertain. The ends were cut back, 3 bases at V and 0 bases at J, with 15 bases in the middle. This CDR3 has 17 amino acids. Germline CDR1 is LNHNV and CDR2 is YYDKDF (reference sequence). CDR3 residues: CATSRWGGNPSNQPQHF. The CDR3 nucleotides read TGTGCCACCAGCAGGTGGGGAGGTAACCCTAGCAATCAGCCCCAGCATTTT.

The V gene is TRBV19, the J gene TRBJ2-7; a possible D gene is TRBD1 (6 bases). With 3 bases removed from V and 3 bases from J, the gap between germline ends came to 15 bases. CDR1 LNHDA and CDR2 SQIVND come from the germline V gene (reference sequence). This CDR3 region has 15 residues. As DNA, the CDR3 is TGTGCCAGTAGTATCTCGACAGGACCTATCTACGAGCAGTACTTC. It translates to CASSISTGPIYEQYF.

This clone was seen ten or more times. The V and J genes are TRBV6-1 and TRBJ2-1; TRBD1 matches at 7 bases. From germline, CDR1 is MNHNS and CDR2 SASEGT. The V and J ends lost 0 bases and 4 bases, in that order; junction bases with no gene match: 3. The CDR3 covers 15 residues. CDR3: CASSEAQGSYNEQFF. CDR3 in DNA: TGTGCCAGCAGTGAAGCACAGGGGTCATACAATGAGCAGTTCTTC.

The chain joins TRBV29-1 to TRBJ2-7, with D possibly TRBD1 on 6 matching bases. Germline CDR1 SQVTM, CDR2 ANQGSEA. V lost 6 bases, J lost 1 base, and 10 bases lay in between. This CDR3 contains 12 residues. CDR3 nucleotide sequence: TGCAGCGTGGGACATTTGTCCTACGAGCAGTACTTC. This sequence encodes CSVGHLSYEQYF.

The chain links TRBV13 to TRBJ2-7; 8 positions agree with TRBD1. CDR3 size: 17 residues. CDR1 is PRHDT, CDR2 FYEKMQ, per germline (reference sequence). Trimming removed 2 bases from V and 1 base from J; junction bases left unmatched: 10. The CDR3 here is CASSLRVGTGGSYEQYF. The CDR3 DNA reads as TGTGCCAGCAGCTTACGGGTCGGGACAGGTGGATCCTACGAGCAGTACTTC.

The CDR3 region is CASSQETSGTGSHLEQYF. CDR3 DNA sequence: TGTGCCAGCAGCCAAGAGACTAGCGGGACAGGGTCTCACCTCGAGCAGTACTTC. This chain joins TRBV3-1 (or the pseudogene TRBV3-2) and TRBJ2-7; the match to TRBD2 covers 11 bases. J lost 6 bases, V lost 0 bases, and 13 bases had no gene match. Germline V gives CDR1 LGHDT, CDR2 YNNKEL (reference sequence). This CDR3 is built from 18 residues.

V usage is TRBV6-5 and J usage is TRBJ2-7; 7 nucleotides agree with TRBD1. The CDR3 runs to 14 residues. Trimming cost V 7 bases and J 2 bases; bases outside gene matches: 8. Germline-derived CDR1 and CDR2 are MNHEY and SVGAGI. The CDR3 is CASTMTGSTYEQYF. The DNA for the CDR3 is TGTGCCAGCACCATGACAGGGTCAACCTACGAGCAGTACTTC.

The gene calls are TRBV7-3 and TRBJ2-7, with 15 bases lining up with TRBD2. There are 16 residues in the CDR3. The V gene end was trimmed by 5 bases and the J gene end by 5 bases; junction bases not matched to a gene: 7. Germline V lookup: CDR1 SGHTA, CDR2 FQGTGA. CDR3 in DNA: TGTGCCAGCAGCCCTACGGGACTAGCGGGAGGTAACGAGCAGTACTTC. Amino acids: CASSPTGLAGGNEQYF.

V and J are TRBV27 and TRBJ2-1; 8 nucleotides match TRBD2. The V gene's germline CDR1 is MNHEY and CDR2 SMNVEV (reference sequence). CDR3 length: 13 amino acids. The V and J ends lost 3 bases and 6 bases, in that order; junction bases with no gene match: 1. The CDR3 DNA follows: TGTGCCAGCAGTTTTCGGGAGGGCAATGAGCAGTTCTTC. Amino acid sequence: CASSFREGNEQFF.

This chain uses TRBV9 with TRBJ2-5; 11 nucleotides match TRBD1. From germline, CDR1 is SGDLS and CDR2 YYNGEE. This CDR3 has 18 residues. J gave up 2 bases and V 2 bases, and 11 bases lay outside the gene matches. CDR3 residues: CASSVTPAGTGGQETQYF. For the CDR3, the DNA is TGTGCCAGCAGCGTTACCCCGGCTGGGACAGGGGGACAAGAGACCCAGTACTTC.

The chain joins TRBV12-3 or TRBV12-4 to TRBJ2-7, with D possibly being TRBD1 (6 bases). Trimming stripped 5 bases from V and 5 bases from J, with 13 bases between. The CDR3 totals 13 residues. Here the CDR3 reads CASSKTGWDEQYF. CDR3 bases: TGTGCCAGCAGTAAAACAGGGTGGGACGAGCAGTACTTC.

The CDR3, as DNA: TGTGCCAGCAGCCAGCCAACACGGAACACTGAAGCTTTCTTT. As protein: CASSQPTRNTEAFF. V is TRBV3-1 (or the pseudogene TRBV3-2) and J is TRBJ1-1; D is uncertain. The CDR3 consists of 14 residues. Trimming left V 3 bases short and J 1 base short, with 9 bases between. Germline loops: CDR1 LGHDT, CDR2 YNNKEL (reference sequence).